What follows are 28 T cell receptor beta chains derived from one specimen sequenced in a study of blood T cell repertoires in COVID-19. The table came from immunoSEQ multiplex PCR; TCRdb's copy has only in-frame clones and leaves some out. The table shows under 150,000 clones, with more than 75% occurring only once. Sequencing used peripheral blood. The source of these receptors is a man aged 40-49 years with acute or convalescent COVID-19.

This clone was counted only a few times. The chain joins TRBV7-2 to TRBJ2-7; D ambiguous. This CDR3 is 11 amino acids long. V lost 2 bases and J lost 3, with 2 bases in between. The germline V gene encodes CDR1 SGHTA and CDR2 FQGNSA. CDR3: CASSLHYEQYF. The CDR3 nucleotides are TGTGCCAGCAGCTTACACTACGAGCAGTACTTC.

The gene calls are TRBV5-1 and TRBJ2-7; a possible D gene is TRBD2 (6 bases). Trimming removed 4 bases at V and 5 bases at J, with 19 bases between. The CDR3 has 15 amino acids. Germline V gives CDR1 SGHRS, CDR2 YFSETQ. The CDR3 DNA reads TGCGCCAGCAGCCTGGTGTTGCGGGGACCCAACGAGCAGTACTTC. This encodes CASSLVLRGPNEQYF. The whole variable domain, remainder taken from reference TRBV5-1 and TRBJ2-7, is KAGVTQTPRYLIKTRGQQVTLSCSPISGHRSVSWYQQTPGQGLQFLFEYFSETQRNKGNFPGRFSGRQFSNSRSEMNVSTLELGDSALYLCASSLVLRGPNEQYFGPGTRLTVT.

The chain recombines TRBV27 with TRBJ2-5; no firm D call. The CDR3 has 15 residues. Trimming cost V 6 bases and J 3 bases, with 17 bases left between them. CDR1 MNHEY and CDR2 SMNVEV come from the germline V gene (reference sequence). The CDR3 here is CASSPSVRLKETQYF. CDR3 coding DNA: TGTGCCAGCAGCCCATCCGTGCGTCTGAAAGAGACCCAGTACTTC.

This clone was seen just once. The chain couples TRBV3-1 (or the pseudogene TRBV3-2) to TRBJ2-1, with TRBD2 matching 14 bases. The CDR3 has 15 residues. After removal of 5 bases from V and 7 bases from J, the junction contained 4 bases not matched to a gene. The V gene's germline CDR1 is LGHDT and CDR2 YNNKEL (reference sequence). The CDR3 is CASSETSGGENEQFF. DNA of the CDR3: TGTGCCAGCAGCGAGACTAGCGGGGGGGAAAATGAGCAGTTCTTC.

In DNA form, the CDR3 reads TGTGCCAGCAGACTGACAGGGGTTAGGGCCTACGAGCAGTACTTC. It yields the protein CASRLTGVRAYEQYF. The chain links TRBV2 to TRBJ2-7, with TRBD1 matching 8 bases. Unmatched junction bases numbered 9, after V lost 6 bases and J lost 2 bases. Germline-derived CDR1 and CDR2 are SNHLY and FYNNEI. The CDR3 consists of 15 residues.

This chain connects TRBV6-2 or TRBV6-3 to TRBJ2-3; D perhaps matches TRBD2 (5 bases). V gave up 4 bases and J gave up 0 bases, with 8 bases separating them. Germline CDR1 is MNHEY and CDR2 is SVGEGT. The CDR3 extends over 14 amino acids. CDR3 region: CASSFGESTDTQYF. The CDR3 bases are TGTGCCAGCAGTTTCGGGGAAAGCACAGATACGCAGTATTTT.

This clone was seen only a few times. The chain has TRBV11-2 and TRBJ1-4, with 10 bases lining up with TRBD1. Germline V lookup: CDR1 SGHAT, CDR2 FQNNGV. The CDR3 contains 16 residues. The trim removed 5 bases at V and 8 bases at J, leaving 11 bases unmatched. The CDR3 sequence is CASSGTPGTGVEKLFF. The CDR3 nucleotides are TGTGCCAGCAGCGGAACCCCCGGGACAGGGGTCGAAAAACTGTTTTTT.

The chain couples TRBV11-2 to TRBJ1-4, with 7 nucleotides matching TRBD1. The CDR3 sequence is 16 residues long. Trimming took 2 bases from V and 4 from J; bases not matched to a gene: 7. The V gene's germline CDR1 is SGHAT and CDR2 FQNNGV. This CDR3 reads CASSLIPGQSNEKLFF. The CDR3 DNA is TGTGCCAGCAGCTTAATCCCGGGACAGAGTAATGAAAAACTGTTTTTT.

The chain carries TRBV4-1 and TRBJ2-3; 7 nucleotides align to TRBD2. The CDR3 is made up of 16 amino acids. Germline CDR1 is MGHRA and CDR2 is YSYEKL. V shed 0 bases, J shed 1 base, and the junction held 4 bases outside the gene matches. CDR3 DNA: TGCGCCAGCAGCCAAGAGGCGGCGGGGGGCACAGATACGCAGTATTTT. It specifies CASSQEAAGGTDTQYF.

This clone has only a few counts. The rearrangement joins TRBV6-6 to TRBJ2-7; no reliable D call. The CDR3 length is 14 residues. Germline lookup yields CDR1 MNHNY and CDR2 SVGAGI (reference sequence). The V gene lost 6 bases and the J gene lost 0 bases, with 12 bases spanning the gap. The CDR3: CASRAGRSSYEQYF. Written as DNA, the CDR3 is TGTGCCAGCAGAGCTGGTAGGAGCTCCTACGAGCAGTACTTC.

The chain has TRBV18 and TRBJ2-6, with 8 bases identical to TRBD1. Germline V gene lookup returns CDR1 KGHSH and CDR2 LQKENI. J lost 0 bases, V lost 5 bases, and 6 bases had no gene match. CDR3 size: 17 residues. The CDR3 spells CASSVGTGRSGANVLTF. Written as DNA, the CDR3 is TGTGCCAGCTCAGTGGGGACAGGACGCTCTGGGGCCAACGTCCTGACTTTC.

The CDR3 DNA follows: TGTGCCACCAGTGATGCAAAAGGACAGGTTGAAAAACTGTTTTTT. It encodes CATSDAKGQVEKLFF. The chain carries TRBV24-1 and TRBJ1-4; TRBD1 matches 7 bases. This CDR3 comprises 15 residues. Germline assignment: CDR1 KGHDR and CDR2 SFDVKD. Germline trimming cut 3 bases from V and 7 bases from J; bases unmatched to any gene: 7.

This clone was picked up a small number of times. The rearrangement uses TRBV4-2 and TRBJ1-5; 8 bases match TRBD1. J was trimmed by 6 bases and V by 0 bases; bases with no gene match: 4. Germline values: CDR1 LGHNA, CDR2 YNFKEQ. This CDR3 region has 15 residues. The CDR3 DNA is TGTGCCAGCAGCCAAGATTCAGGGGGCGTTCAGCCCCAGCATTTT. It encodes CASSQDSGGVQPQHF.

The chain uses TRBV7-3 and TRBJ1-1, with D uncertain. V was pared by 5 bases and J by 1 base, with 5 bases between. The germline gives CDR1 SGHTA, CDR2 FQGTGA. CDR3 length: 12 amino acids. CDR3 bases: TGTGCCAGCAGCCACGGGAACACTGAAGCTTTCTTT. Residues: CASSHGNTEAFF.

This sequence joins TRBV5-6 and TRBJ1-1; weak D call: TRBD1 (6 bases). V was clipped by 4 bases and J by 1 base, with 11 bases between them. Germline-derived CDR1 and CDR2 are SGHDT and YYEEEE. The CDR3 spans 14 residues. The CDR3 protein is CASSGLTGNTEAFF. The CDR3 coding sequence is TGTGCCAGCAGCGGACTGACAGGGAACACTGAAGCTTTCTTT.

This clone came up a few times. Written as DNA, the CDR3 is TGCAGCGTTGGCCCGGAGGCCTACGAGCAGTACTTC. Residues: CSVGPEAYEQYF. This rearrangement joins TRBV29-1 to TRBJ2-7, with D perhaps matching TRBD2 (5 bases). This CDR3 region has 12 residues. Germline CDR1 is SQVTM and CDR2 is ANQGSEA. V lost 4 bases, J lost 2 bases, and 9 bases lay in between.

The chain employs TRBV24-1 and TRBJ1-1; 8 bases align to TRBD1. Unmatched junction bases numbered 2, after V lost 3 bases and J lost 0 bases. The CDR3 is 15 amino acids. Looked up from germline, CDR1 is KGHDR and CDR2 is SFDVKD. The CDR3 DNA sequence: TGTGCCACCAGTGATGGGACAGGCGTGAACACTGAAGCTTTCTTT. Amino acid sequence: CATSDGTGVNTEAFF.

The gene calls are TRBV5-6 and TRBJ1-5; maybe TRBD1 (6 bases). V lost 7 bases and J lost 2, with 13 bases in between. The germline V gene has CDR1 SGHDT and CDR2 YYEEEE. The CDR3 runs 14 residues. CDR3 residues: CASHDAGGNQPQHF. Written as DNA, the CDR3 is TGTGCCAGCCACGATGCAGGGGGCAATCAGCCCCAGCATTTT.

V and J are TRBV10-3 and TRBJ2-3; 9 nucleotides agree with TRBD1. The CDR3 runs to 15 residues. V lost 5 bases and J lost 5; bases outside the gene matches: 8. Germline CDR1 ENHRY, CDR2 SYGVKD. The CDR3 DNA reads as TGTGCCATCAGTCCCGGGACAGGGCGGGGAGATACGCAGTATTTT. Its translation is CAISPGTGRGDTQYF.

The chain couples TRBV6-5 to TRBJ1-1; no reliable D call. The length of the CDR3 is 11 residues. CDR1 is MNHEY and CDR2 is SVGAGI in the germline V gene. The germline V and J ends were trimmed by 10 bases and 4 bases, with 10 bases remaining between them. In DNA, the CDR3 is TGTGCCATCCCGGAGGGCACTGAAGCTTTCTTT. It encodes CAIPEGTEAFF.

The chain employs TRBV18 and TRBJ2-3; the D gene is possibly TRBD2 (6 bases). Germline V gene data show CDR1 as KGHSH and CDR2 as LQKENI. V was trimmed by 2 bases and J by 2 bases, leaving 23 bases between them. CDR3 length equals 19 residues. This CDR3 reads CASSPDPPSRDFLTDTQYF. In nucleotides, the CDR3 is TGTGCCAGCTCACCAGACCCCCCCTCCAGGGACTTCCTCACAGATACGCAGTATTTT.

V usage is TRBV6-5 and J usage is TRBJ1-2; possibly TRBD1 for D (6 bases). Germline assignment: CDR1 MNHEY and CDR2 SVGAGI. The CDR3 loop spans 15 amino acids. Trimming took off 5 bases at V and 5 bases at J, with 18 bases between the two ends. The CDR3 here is CASSTQQGAVYGYTF. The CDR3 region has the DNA TGTGCCAGCAGTACCCAACAGGGAGCGGTGTATGGCTACACCTTC.

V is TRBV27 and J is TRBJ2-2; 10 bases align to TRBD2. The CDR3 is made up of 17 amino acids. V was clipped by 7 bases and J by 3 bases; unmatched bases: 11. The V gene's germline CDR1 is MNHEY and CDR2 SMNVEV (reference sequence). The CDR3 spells CASKGLAAPSDTGELFF. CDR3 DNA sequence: TGTGCCAGCAAAGGACTAGCGGCGCCCAGCGACACCGGGGAGCTGTTTTTT.

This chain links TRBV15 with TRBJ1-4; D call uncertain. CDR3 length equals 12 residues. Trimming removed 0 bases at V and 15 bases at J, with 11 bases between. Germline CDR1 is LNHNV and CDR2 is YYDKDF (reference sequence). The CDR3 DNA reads TGTGCCACCAGCAGAGATACCAACGGGATGTTTTTT. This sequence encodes CATSRDTNGMFF.

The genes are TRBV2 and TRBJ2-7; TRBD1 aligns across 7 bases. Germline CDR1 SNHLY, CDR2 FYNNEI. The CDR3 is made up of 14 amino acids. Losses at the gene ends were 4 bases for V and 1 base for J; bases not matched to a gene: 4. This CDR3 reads CASSVGRGSYEQYF. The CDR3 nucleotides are TGTGCCAGCAGTGTAGGCAGGGGGTCCTACGAGCAGTACTTC.

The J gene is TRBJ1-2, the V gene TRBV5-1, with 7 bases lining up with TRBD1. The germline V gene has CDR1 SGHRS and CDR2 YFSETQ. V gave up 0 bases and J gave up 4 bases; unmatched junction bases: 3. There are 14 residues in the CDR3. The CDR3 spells CASSLEGGAYGYTF. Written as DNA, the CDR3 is TGCGCCAGCAGCTTGGAAGGGGGCGCCTATGGCTACACCTTC. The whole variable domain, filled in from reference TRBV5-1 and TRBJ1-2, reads KAGVTQTPRYLIKTRGQQVTLSCSPISGHRSVSWYQQTPGQGLQFLFEYFSETQRNKGNFPGRFSGRQFSNSRSEMNVSTLELGDSALYLCASSLEGGAYGYTFGSGTRLTVV.

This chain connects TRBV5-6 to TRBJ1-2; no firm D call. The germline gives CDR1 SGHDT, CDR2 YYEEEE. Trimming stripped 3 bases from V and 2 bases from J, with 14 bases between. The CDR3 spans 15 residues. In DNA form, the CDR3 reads TGTGCCAGCAGCTCGTCCAGGCGGGTAAACTATGGCTACACCTTC. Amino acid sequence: CASSSSRRVNYGYTF.

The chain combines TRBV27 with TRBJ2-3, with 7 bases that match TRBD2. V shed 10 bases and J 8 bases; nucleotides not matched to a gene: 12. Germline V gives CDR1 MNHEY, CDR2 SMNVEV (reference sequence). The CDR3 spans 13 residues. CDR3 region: CATMTSLVGTQYF. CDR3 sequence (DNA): TGTGCCACCATGACTAGCTTGGTCGGTACGCAGTATTTT.